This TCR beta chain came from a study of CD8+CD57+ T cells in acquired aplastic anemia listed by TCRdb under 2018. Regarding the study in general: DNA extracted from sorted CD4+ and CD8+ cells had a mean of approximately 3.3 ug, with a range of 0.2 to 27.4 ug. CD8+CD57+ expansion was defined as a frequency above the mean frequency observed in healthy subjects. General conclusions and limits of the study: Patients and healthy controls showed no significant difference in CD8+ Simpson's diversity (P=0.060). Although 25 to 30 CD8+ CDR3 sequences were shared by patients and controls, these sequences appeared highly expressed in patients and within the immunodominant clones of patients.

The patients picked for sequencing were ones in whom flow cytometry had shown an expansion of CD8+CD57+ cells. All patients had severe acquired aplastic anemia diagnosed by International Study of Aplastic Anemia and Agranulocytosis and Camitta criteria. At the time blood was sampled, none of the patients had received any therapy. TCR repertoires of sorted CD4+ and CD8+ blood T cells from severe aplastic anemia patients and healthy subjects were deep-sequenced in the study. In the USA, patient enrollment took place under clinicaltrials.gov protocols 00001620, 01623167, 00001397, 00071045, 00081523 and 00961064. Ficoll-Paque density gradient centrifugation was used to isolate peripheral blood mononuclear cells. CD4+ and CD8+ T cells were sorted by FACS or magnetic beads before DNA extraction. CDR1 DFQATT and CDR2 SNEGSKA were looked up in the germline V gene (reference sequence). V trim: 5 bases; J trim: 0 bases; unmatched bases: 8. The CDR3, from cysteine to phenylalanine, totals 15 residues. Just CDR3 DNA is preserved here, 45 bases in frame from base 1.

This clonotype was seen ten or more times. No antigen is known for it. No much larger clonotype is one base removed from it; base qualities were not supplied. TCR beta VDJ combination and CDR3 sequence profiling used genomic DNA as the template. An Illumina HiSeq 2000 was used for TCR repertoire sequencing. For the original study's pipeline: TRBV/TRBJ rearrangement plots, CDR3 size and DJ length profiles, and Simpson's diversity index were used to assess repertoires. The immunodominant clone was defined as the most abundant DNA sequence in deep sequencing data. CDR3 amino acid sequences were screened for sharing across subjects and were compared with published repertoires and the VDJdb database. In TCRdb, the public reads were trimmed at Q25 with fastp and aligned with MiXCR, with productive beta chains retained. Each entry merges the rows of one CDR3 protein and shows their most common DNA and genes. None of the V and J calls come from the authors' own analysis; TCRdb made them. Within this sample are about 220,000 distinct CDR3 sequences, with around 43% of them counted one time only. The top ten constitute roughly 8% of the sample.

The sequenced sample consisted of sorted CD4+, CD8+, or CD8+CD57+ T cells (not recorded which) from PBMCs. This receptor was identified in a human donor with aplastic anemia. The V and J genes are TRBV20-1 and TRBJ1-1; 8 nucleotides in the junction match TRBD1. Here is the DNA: TGCAGTGCTTACCGCCGGGACAGGTTGAACACTGAAGCTTTCTTT. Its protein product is CSAYRRDRLNTEAFF.